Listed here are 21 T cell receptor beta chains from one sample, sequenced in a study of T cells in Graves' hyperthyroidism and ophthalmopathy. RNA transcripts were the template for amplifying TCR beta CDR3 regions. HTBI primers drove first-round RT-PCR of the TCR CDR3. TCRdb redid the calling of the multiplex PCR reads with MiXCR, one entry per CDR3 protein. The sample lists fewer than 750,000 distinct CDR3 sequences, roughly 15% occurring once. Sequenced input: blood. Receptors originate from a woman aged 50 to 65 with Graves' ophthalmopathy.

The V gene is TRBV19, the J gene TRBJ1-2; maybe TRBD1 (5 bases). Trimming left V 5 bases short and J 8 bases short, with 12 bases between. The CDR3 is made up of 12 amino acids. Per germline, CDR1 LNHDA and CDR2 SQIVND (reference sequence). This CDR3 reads CASSAGLWGYTF. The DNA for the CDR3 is TGTGCCAGTAGTGCGGGACTTTGGGGCTACACCTTC.

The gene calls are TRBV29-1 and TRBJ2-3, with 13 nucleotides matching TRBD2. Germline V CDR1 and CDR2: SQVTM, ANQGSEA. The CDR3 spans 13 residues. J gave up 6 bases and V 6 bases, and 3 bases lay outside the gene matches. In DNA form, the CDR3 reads TGCAGCGTGACTAGCGGGAGGCTGGATACGCAGTATTTT. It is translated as CSVTSGRLDTQYF.

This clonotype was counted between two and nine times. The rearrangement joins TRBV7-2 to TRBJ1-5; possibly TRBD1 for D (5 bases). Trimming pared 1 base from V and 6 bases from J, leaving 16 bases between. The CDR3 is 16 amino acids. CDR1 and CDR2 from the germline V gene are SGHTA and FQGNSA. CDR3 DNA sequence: TGTGCCAGCAGCTTAGATAGCACAGGAAAAAGTCAGCCCCAGCATTTT. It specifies CASSLDSTGKSQPQHF.

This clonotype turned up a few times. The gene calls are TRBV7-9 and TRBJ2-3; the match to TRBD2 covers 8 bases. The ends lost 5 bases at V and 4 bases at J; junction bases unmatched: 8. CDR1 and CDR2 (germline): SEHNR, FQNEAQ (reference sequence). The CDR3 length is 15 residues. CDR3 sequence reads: CASSPGLADADTQYF. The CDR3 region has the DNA TGTGCCAGCAGCCCCGGACTAGCAGACGCAGATACGCAGTATTTT. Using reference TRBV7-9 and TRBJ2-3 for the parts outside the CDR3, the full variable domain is DTGVSQNPRHKITKRGQNVTFRCDPISEHNRLYWYRQTLGQGPEFLTYFQNEAQLEKSRLLSDRFSAERPKGSFSTLEIQRTEQGDSAMYLCASSPGLADADTQYFGPGTRLTVL.

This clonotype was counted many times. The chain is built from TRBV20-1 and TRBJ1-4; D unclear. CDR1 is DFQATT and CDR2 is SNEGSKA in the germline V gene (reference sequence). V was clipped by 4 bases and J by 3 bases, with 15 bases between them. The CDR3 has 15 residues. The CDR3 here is CSATRHPNPNEKLFF. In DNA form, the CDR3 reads TGCAGTGCTACCAGACACCCCAACCCTAATGAAAAACTGTTTTTT.

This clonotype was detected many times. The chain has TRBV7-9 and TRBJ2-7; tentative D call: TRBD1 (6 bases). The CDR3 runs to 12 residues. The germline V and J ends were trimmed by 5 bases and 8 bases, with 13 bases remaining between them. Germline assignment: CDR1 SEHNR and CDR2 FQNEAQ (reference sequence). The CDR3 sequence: CASSPRGGKQYF. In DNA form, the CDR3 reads TGTGCCAGCAGCCCCAGGGGCGGAAAGCAGTACTTC. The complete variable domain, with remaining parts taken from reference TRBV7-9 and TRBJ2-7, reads DTGVSQNPRHKITKRGQNVTFRCDPISEHNRLYWYRQTLGQGPEFLTYFQNEAQLEKSRLLSDRFSAERPKGSFSTLEIQRTEQGDSAMYLCASSPRGGKQYFGPGTRLTVT.

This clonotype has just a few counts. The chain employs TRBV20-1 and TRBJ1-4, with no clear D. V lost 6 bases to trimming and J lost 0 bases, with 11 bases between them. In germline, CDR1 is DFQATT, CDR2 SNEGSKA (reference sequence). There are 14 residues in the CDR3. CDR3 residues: CSAAWGATNEKLFF. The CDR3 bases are TGCAGTGCCGCCTGGGGTGCAACTAATGAAAAACTGTTTTTT.

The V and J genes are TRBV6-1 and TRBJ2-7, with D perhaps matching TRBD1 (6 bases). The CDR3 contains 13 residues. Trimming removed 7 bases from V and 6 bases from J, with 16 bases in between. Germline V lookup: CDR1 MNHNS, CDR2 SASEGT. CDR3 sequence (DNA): TGTGCCAGCACCTCCGAGACAGGCGGCGAGCAGTACTTC. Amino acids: CASTSETGGEQYF.

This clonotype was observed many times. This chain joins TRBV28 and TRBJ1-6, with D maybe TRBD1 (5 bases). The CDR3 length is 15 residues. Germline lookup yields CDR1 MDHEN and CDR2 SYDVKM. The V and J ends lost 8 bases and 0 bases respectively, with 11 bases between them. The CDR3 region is CASVGVSSYNSPLHF. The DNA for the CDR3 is TGTGCCAGCGTAGGGGTGTCCTCCTATAATTCACCCCTCCACTTT.

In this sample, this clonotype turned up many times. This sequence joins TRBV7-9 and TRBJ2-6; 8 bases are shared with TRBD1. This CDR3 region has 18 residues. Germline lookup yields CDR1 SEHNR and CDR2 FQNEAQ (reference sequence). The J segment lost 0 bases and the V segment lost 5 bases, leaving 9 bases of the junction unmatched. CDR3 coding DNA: TGTGCCAGCAGCCCTCGGACAGGGCTCCACTCTGGGGCCAACGTCCTGACTTTC. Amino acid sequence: CASSPRTGLHSGANVLTF.

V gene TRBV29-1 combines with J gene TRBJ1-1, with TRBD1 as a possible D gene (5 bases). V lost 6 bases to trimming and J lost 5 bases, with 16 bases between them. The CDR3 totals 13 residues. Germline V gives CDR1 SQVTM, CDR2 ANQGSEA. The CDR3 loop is CSVPGRRDTEAFF. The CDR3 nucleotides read TGCAGCGTCCCGGGACGGAGAGATACTGAAGCTTTCTTT.

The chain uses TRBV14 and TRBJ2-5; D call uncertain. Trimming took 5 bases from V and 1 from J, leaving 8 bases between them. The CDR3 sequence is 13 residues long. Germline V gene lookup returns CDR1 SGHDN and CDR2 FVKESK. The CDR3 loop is CASSRLLQETQYF. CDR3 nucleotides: TGTGCCAGCAGCAGGTTACTCCAAGAGACCCAGTACTTC.

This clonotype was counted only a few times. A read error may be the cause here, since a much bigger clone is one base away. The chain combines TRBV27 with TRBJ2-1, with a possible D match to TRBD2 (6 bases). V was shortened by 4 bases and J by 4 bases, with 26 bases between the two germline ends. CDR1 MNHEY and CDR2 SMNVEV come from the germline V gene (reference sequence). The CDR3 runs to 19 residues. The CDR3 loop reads CASSSLMGGLPSGYNEQFF. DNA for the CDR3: TGTGCCAGCAGTTCGCTCATGGGGGGACTCCCCAGCGGATACAATGAGCAGTTCTTC.

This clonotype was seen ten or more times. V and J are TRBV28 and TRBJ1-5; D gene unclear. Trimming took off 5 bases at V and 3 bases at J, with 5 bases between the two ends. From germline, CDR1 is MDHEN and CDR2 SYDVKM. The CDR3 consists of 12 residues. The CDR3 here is CASSPHNQPQHF. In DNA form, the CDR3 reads TGTGCCAGCAGTCCACACAATCAGCCCCAGCATTTT.

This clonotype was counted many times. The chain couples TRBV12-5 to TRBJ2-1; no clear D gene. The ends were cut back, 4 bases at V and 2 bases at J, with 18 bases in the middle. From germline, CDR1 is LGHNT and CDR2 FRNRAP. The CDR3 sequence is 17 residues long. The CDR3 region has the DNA TGTGCTAGTGGTTCGGTCACCGGGCCGAGAACCTACAATGAGCAGTTCTTC. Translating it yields CASGSVTGPRTYNEQFF.

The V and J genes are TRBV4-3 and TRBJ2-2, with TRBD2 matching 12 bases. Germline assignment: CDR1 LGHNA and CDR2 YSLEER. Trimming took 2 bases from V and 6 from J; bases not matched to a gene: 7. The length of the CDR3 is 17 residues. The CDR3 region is CASSQLTGTSGSGELFF. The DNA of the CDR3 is TGCGCCAGCAGCCAACTAACCGGGACTAGCGGGTCCGGGGAGCTGTTTTTT.

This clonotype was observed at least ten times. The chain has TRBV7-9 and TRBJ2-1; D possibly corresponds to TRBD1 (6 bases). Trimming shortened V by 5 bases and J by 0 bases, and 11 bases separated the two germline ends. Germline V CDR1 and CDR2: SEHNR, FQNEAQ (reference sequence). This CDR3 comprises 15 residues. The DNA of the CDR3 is TGTGCCAGCAGCGCCGGGACAACCTCCTACAATGAGCAGTTCTTC. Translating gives CASSAGTTSYNEQFF.

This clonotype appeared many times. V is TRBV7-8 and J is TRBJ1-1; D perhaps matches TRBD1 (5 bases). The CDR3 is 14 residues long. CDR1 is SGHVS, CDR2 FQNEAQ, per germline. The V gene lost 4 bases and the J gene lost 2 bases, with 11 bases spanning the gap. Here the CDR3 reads CASSWDETNTEAFF. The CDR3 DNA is TGTGCCAGCAGCTGGGACGAAACTAACACTGAAGCTTTCTTT.

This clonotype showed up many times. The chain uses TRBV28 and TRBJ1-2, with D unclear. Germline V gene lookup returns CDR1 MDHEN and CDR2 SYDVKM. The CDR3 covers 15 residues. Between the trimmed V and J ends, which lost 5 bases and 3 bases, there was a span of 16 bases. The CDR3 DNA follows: TGTGCCAGCAGTACAAGTACTACTCCTTACTATGGCTACACCTTC. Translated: CASSTSTTPYYGYTF.

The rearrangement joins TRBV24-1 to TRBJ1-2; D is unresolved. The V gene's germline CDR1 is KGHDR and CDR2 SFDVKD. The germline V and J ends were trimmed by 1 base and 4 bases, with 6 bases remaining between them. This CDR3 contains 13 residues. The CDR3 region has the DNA TGTGCCACCAGTGATTTCGGTGGCTATGGCTACACCTTC. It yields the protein CATSDFGGYGYTF.

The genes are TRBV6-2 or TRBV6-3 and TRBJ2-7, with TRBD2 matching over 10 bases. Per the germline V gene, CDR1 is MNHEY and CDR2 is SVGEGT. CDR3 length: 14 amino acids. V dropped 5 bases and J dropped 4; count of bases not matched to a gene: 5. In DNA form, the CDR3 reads TGTGCCAGCAGTACACTAGCGGGAAAGTACGAGCAGTACTTC. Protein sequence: CASSTLAGKYEQYF.